The 9 T cell receptor beta chains listed next were all sequenced from one sample in a study of T cells after yellow fever vaccination. In TCRdb, the 5' RACE reads were re-called with MiXCR into one record per CDR3 protein. The sample lists 200,000 to 300,000 distinct CDR3 sequences; over 10% were seen once. The sample consisted of CD4+ T cells sorted from PBMCs, taken 45 days after the yellow fever booster vaccination. Receptors originate from a man under 40 who received the YFV17D yellow fever vaccine.

The rearrangement uses TRBV27 and TRBJ1-6; D is unclear. This CDR3 has 14 amino acids. With 8 bases removed from V and 5 bases from J, the gap between germline ends came to 13 bases. Germline lookup yields CDR1 MNHEY and CDR2 SMNVEV (reference sequence). CDR3 sequence: CASSRGKNNSPLHF. The CDR3 DNA follows: TGTGCCAGCTCCCGCGGGAAGAATAATTCACCCCTCCACTTT.

This clonotype was counted a few times. The chain carries TRBV20-1 and TRBJ2-7; no clear D gene. V lost 1 base and J lost 0, with 7 bases in between. Germline-derived CDR1 and CDR2 are DFQATT and SNEGSKA (reference sequence). The CDR3 spans 13 residues. The CDR3 protein is CSARGRASYEQYF. The CDR3, as DNA: TGCAGTGCTAGAGGTAGGGCCTCCTACGAGCAGTACTTC.

Ten or more counts support this clonotype. This chain connects TRBV29-1 to TRBJ2-3, with 7 bases matching TRBD2. The CDR3 spans 17 residues. The germline V gene has CDR1 SQVTM and CDR2 ANQGSEA. After removal of 3 bases from V and 4 bases from J, the junction contained 16 bases not matched to a gene. The CDR3 nucleotides are TGCAGCGTTGATACTCTCGAGGCGGGAGAATTATCAGATACGCAGTATTTT. Its protein product is CSVDTLEAGELSDTQYF.

This clonotype appeared a few times. This chain links TRBV6-1 with TRBJ1-1; the D is unclear. Germline loops: CDR1 MNHNS, CDR2 SASEGT. The V end lost 0 bases, the J end lost 0 bases, and 8 bases lay between the germline ends. The CDR3 contains 15 residues. The CDR3 loop reads CASSEAGSLNTEAFF. CDR3 nucleotides: TGTGCCAGCAGTGAAGCGGGCAGTTTGAACACTGAAGCTTTCTTT.

The sample holds a few counts of this clonotype. The chain has TRBV6-5 and TRBJ2-1, with TRBD2 identical over 12 bases. The germline V gene encodes CDR1 MNHEY and CDR2 SVGAGI. The CDR3 extends over 18 amino acids. V shed 0 bases, J shed 1 base, and the junction held 4 bases outside the gene matches. The CDR3 loop is CASSYSKTSGRSYNEQFF. CDR3 nucleotide sequence: TGTGCCAGCAGTTACTCGAAGACTAGCGGGAGATCCTACAATGAGCAGTTCTTC.

This clonotype appeared a few times. The rearrangement links TRBV5-6 to TRBJ1-6; D is perhaps TRBD1 (6 bases). Looked up from germline, CDR1 is SGHDT and CDR2 is YYEEEE. This CDR3 region has 14 residues. V lost 5 bases to trimming and J lost 10 bases, with 16 bases between them. CDR3 coding DNA: TGTGCCAGCAGTCCGACAAAAAGGGGGTCACCCCTCCACTTT. Translating gives CASSPTKRGSPLHF.

The table lists this clonotype with a few counts. The chain couples TRBV20-1 to TRBJ2-7; D unclear. V lost 7 bases and J lost 2, with 9 bases in between. Germline V gene sequence: CDR1 DFQATT, CDR2 SNEGSKA (reference sequence). There are 11 residues in the CDR3. CDR3 region: CSVKTAYEQYF. The CDR3 DNA reads as TGCAGTGTCAAAACGGCCTACGAGCAGTACTTC.

This clonotype showed up many times. The V call is TRBV19, the J call TRBJ1-1; D gene ambiguous. Germline CDR1 and CDR2: LNHDA and SQIVND (reference sequence). The CDR3 length is 13 residues. V lost 3 bases and J lost 3, with 8 bases in between. CDR3 residues: CASSIFRDTEAFF. The CDR3 coding sequence is TGTGCCAGTAGTATTTTCCGGGACACTGAAGCTTTCTTT.

In this sample, this clonotype turned up a few times. V gene TRBV7-2 combines with J gene TRBJ2-1; D unresolved. Germline-derived CDR1 and CDR2 are SGHTA and FQGNSA. V dropped 4 bases and J dropped 10 bases, with 8 bases sitting between them. The CDR3 is 11 residues long. The CDR3 protein is CASSSYSEQFF. In nucleotides, the CDR3 is TGTGCCAGCAGCTCGTACTCGGAGCAGTTCTTC.